This record concerns one TCR beta chain sequence. Its target is unknown. Germline lookup yields CDR1 SGHNT and CDR2 YYREEE (reference sequence). V shed 4 bases and J shed 3 bases, with 13 bases lying between them. CDR3 length: 14 amino acids. Clones were sequenced by immunoSEQ multiplex PCR, and TCRdb holds only the in-frame ones, with some missing. The sample holds about 2.5 million clones; less than 95% are singletons and the top ten take around 0.38%. This entry belongs to a study of shared clonotypes between healthy human individuals. Whole-study results and caveats: Naive CD4 clonotypes were shared across several donors at about 5%.

The source of this sequence is a man younger than 30 in good health. Some clones in this sample may be carry-over from other donors' samples. Specimen: naive CD4+ T cells from PBMCs. Subset indicated: CD45RA+ positively selected. The J gene is TRBJ1-2, the V gene TRBV5-4; no clear D gene. The CDR3 sequence: CASSPRRGYYGYTF. The CDR3, as DNA: TGTGCCAGCAGCCCCAGGAGAGGGTACTATGGCTACACCTTC.